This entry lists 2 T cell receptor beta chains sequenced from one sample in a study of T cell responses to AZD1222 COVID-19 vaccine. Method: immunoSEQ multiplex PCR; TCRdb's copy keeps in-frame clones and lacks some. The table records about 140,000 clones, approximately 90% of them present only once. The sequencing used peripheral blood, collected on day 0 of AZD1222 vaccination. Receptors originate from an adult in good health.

The CDR3 protein is CASTMGTAEAFF. CDR3 DNA sequence: TGTGCCAGCACCATGGGGACGGCTGAAGCTTTCTTT. The rearrangement uses TRBV7-9 and TRBJ1-1; tentatively, D is TRBD1 (5 bases). V lost 7 bases, J lost 6 bases, and 12 bases lay in between. This CDR3 has 12 residues. Germline-derived CDR1 and CDR2 are SEHNR and FQNEAQ (reference sequence).

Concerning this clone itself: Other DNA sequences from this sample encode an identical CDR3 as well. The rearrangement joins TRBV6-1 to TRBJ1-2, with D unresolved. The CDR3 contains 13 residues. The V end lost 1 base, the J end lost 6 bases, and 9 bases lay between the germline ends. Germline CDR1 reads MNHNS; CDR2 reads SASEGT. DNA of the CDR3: TGTGCCAGCAGTGAAGAGTCAGGAGATGGCTACACCTTC. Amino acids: CASSEESGDGYTF.